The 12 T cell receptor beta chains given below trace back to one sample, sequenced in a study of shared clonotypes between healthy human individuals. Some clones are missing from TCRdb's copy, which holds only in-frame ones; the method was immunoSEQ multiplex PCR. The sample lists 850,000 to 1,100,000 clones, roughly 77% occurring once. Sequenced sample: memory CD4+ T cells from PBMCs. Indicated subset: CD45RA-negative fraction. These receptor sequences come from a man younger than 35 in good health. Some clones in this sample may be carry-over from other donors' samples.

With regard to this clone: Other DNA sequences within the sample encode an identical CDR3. CDR3 residues: CSASPTNEQFF. DNA of the CDR3: TGCAGTGCTAGTCCGACGAATGAGCAGTTCTTC. The gene calls are TRBV20-1 and TRBJ2-1; D is unclear. V lost 3 bases to trimming and J lost 7 bases, with 7 bases between them. Germline values: CDR1 DFQATT, CDR2 SNEGSKA (reference sequence). The CDR3 length is 11 residues.

The DNA of the CDR3 is TGCGCCAGCAGCTTGGCCACGACTATAACAGATACGCAGTATTTT. Amino acids: CASSLATTITDTQYF. The chain is built from TRBV5-1 and TRBJ2-3, with a possible D match to TRBD2 (5 bases). V dropped 0 bases and J dropped 3 bases, with 11 bases sitting between them. CDR1 is SGHRS, CDR2 YFSETQ, per germline. CDR3 length: 15 amino acids.

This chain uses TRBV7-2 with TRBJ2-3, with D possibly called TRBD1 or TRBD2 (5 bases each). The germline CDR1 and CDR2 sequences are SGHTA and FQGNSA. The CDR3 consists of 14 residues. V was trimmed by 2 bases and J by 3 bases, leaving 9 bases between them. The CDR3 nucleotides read TGTGCCAGCAGCTTATGGGGCGGGACAGATACGCAGTATTTT. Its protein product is CASSLWGGTDTQYF.

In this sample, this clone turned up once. CDR3 sequence (DNA): TGTGCCAGCACCGATAGGAAGGGGGCGAGAAACACCATATATTTT. Its protein product is CASTDRKGARNTIYF. The chain carries TRBV28 and TRBJ1-3, with 7 bases aligning to TRBD1. From germline, CDR1 is MDHEN and CDR2 SYDVKM. The CDR3 extends over 15 amino acids. The junction had 11 bases not matched to a gene; V was cut back by 7 bases and J by 5 bases.

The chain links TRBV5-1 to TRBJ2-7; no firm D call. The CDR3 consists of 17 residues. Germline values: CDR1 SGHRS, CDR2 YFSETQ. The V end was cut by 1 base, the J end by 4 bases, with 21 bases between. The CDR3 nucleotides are TGCGCCAGCAGCTTGTTCTCCCCGCCGGGCCAACCGTACGAGCAGTACTTC. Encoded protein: CASSLFSPPGQPYEQYF.

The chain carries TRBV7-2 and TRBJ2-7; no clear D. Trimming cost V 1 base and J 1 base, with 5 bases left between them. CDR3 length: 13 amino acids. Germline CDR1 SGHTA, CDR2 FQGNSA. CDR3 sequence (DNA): TGTGCCAGCAGCTTAGTGCTATCCTACGAGCAGTACTTC. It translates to CASSLVLSYEQYF.

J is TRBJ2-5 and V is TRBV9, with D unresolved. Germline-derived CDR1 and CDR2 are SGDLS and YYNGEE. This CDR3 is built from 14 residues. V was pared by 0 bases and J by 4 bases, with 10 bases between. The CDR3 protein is CASSVGLGIETQYF. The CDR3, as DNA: TGTGCCAGCAGCGTAGGATTGGGGATAGAGACCCAGTACTTC.

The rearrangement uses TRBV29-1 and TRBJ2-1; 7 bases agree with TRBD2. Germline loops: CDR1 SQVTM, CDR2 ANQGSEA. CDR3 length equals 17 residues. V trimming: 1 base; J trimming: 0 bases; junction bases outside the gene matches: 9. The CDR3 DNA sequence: TGCAGCGTTGAAGTCGCGGGAGAGTTCTTCTCCTACAATGAGCAGTTCTTC. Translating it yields CSVEVAGEFFSYNEQFF.

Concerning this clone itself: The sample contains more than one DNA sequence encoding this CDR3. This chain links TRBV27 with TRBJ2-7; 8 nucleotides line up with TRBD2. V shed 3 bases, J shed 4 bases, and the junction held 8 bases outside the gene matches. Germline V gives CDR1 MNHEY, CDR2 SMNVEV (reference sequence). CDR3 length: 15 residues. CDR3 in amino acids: CASSFGAGGLYEQYF. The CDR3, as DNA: TGTGCCAGCAGTTTCGGGGCGGGAGGCTTGTACGAGCAGTACTTC.

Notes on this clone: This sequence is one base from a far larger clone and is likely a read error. The CDR3 protein is CAIRGSSRDTEAFF. The DNA of the CDR3 is TGTGCCATCAGGGGGAGCAGTAGGGACACTGAAGCTTTCTTT. The chain uses TRBV10-3 and TRBJ1-1; D gene unclear. The CDR3 has 14 residues. Germline CDR1 ENHRY, CDR2 SYGVKD. V lost 6 bases and J lost 3, with 14 bases in between.

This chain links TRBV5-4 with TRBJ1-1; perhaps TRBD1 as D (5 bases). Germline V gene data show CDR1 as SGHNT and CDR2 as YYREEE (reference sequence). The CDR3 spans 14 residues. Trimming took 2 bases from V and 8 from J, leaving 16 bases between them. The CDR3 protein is CASSFNTGIREAFF. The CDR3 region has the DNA TGTGCCAGCAGCTTTAACACAGGTATACGCGAAGCTTTCTTT.

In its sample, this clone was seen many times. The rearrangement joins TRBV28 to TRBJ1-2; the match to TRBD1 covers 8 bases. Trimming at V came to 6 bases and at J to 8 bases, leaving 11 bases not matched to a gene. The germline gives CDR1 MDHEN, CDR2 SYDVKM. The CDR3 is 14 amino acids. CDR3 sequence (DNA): TGTGCCAGCAGGCTACAGGGGGACGAGGGGGGCTACACCTTC. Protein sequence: CASRLQGDEGGYTF.